This T cell receptor beta chain was observed in a study of cytomegalovirus exposure and HLA in healthy donors. In the PCR, 60 Vbeta and 13 Jbeta primers were used. The table came from immunoSEQ multiplex PCR; TCRdb's copy has only in-frame clones and leaves some out. The sample yields under 150,000 clones, 75% to 90% seen once. V gave up 4 bases and J gave up 5 bases, with 25 bases separating them. Germline V CDR1 and CDR2: SEHNR, FQNEAQ (reference sequence). This CDR3 has 18 residues. The V gene is TRBV7-9, the J gene TRBJ2-3; D may be TRBD2 (5 bases). The receptor was isolated from a woman between 40 and 55 years old in good health and CMV-seropositive. Sequenced material: PBMCs. DNA of the CDR3: TGTGCCAGCAGCTCCCGGTTTGGACTGGGTGCTACGGGAGATACGCAGTATTTT. Translated, it gives CASSSRFGLGATGDTQYF.